This entry concerns a single TCR beta chain. At one end the junction does not follow the germline gene, possibly because of a read error. These data belong to a study of blood T cells in healthy people across ages. A J-beta primer mix and a sample-barcoded 5' primer were used in a second PCR of about 7 to 12 cycles. From the 5' RACE reads, TCRdb called clonotypes with MiXCR, one entry per CDR3 protein. The table lists 600,000 or so distinct CDR3 sequences, 45% to 55% of them singletons. The CDR3 totals 18 residues. Sequenced material: blood. The sequence was collected from a man older than 75 in good health. The V gene is TRBV12-3 or TRBV12-4, the J gene TRBJ1-5, with 9 bases matching TRBD1. The CDR3 nucleotides are TGTGCCAGCAGCCGGGACAGGGCTGGGAGTTATAGCAAACAGCCCCAGCATTTT. This gives the protein CASSRDRAGSYSKQPQHF.